The entry that follows covers one TCR beta chain sequence. Its matching antigen is unknown. CDR3 size: 15 residues. The germline V gene encodes CDR1 SGHKS and CDR2 YYEKEE (reference sequence). V was cut by 3 bases and J by 0 bases, with 12 bases left in between. This entry is derived from a study of T cell responses to AZD1222 COVID-19 vaccine. This table comes from immunoSEQ multiplex PCR, and its TCRdb copy is limited to in-frame clones, with some not included. The data show approximately 73,000 clones, 65% to 85% seen once. Study-wide findings and caveats: Nearly half of unique spike-specific TCRs reportedly avoided B.1.351 and B.1.1.7 mutated regions.

Here the sequenced sample was peripheral blood, taken on day 0 of AZD1222 vaccination. The chain is built from TRBV5-5 and TRBJ1-2, with D tentatively TRBD1 (5 bases). The clonotype originates from an adult in good health. The DNA of the CDR3 is TGTGCCAGCAGCTCGTCCGGGGCGTCTAACTATGGCTACACCTTC. This codes for CASSSSGASNYGYTF.